One sample yielded the 23 T cell receptor beta chains listed below, sequenced in a study of molecular identifiers for immune sequencing clone quantification (dated by TCRdb to the late 2010s). Library generation was performed with PCR. Sequencer: NextSeq 500. The public sequencing data were trimmed at Q25 with fastp and processed into clonotypes with MiXCR by TCRdb, which kept only in-frame beta chains. Each CDR3 protein gets just one entry, which takes the most common genes and DNA from the rows behind it. The sample data list over 90,000 distinct CDR3 sequences, and about 35% of these were observed just once. Of the sample, 9% to 10% is held by the ten largest clones. Sample: naive CD8+ T cells from blood, with Jurkat cell RNA spiked in. Read against the paper, the sample's cell subset or site label means: FACS-sorted CD8+CD4-CCR7+CD45RA+ naive T cells. The origin of the receptors is a human donor in good health. Some libraries in this study had Jurkat cell RNA spiked in.

This clonotype was seen ten or more times. The chain couples TRBV28 to TRBJ2-5; perhaps TRBD2 as D (6 bases). The V end lost 1 base, the J end lost 5 bases, and 14 bases lay between the germline ends. This CDR3 contains 15 residues. Germline V gives CDR1 MDHEN, CDR2 SYDVKM. The CDR3 nucleotides read TGTGCCAGCAGTTTATATGGCGGGACGCTCGAGACCCAGTACTTC. Encoded protein: CASSLYGGTLETQYF.

This rearrangement joins TRBV6-5 to TRBJ2-2; perhaps TRBD2 as D (6 bases). The CDR3 loop spans 14 amino acids. The V gene's germline CDR1 is MNHEY and CDR2 SVGAGI. The ends were cut back, 2 bases at V and 9 bases at J, with 13 bases in the middle. In nucleotides, the CDR3 is TGTGCCAGCAGTTACAATCTGGAGGGCCGGGAGCTGTTTTTT. The encoded protein is CASSYNLEGRELFF.

The chain is built from TRBV7-9 and TRBJ2-2, with D uncertain. This CDR3 spans 13 amino acids. Germline V gene lookup returns CDR1 SEHNR and CDR2 FQNEAQ (reference sequence). The V and J ends lost 8 bases and 1 base respectively, with 8 bases between them. CDR3: CASPRRNTGELFF. The CDR3 DNA sequence: TGTGCCAGCCCACGGAGGAACACCGGGGAGCTGTTTTTT.

This clonotype was counted ten times or more. This rearrangement joins TRBV28 to TRBJ1-3; D call uncertain. The CDR3 extends over 18 amino acids. V was trimmed by 3 bases and J by 2 bases, leaving 20 bases between them. CDR1 and CDR2 from the germline V gene are MDHEN and SYDVKM. CDR3 DNA: TGTGCCAGCAGTTTTGGCGAAGGCGGAACAAGACCTGGAAACACCATATATTTT. Its protein is CASSFGEGGTRPGNTIYF.

In this sample, this clonotype turned up once. J is TRBJ2-5 and V is TRBV12-3 or TRBV12-4; 9 nucleotides align to TRBD2. Trimming took 5 bases from V and 2 from J; bases not matched to a gene: 9. This CDR3 contains 16 residues. CDR3 residues: CASSPRFSGGQETQYF. CDR3 nucleotide sequence: TGTGCCAGCAGTCCTCGGTTTAGCGGGGGACAAGAGACCCAGTACTTC.

This clonotype was detected only once. A read error is possible here, since a much larger clone lies one base away. V is TRBV20-1 and J is TRBJ2-7; D assignment may be TRBD1 or TRBD2 (6 bases each). The length of the CDR3 is 12 residues. Germline V gene data show CDR1 as DFQATT and CDR2 as SNEGSKA (reference sequence). V lost 7 bases, J lost 7 bases, and 17 bases lay in between. The CDR3 protein is CSGHPGAREQYF. The CDR3 region has the DNA TGCAGTGGTCACCCGGGGGCTCGGGAGCAGTACTTC.

The CDR3 bases are TGTGCCACCAGTGGCGGGACAGGGAAGAGAGATACGCAGTATTTT. Translating gives CATSGGTGKRDTQYF. The V call is TRBV24-1, the J call TRBJ2-3; TRBD1 agrees at 9 bases. The germline V gene encodes CDR1 KGHDR and CDR2 SFDVKD. Trimming removed 5 bases from V and 5 bases from J; junction bases left unmatched: 7. The CDR3 has 15 amino acids.

This clonotype has ten or more counts. The CDR3 loop is CSVVRQGGEQYF. DNA of the CDR3: TGCAGCGTAGTTCGACAGGGGGGCGAGCAGTACTTC. The chain links TRBV29-1 to TRBJ2-7; 9 bases are a match to TRBD1. The V gene's germline CDR1 is SQVTM and CDR2 ANQGSEA. V was pared by 6 bases and J by 6 bases, with 6 bases of the junction left unmatched. This CDR3 has 12 amino acids.

As for this clonotype: No conserved phenylalanine or tryptophan is present at the end of the CDR3, so a read error is the likely explanation. V and J are TRBV7-6 and TRBJ2-7; TRBD2 matches 7 bases. J lost 2 bases, V lost 1 base, and 5 bases had no gene match. The CDR3 is 15 residues long. The germline CDR1 and CDR2 sequences are SGHVS and FNYEAQ. In DNA, the CDR3 is TGTGCCAGCAGCTTAGGGGCGGGAGCGGCCTACGAGCAGTACCTC. Its translation is CASSLGAGAAYEQYL.

This clonotype has only a few counts. The chain carries TRBV2 and TRBJ2-6, with TRBD1 identical over 12 bases. This CDR3 has 18 residues. The germline CDR1 and CDR2 sequences are SNHLY and FYNNEI. V trimming: 6 bases; J trimming: 3 bases; junction bases outside the gene matches: 9. CDR3 protein: CASRPPGQGAIGANVLTF. CDR3 DNA: TGTGCCAGCAGGCCACCGGGACAGGGGGCGATTGGGGCCAACGTCCTGACTTTC.

The sample holds a few counts of this clonotype. The rearrangement uses TRBV19 and TRBJ2-7, with a tentative D call TRBD1 (6 bases). Germline assignment: CDR1 LNHDA and CDR2 SQIVND (reference sequence). Deletions cut 0 bases from V and 6 bases from J, with 12 bases between. The CDR3 totals 14 residues. CDR3 nucleotide sequence: TGTGCCAGTAGTATAGACGGCAGGGGAAGCGAGCAGTACTTC. The encoded protein is CASSIDGRGSEQYF.

Comments on this clonotype: This may be a read error: a much more frequent sequence differs by one nucleotide. This chain links TRBV5-3 with TRBJ2-5; D is ambiguous. TRBV5-3 is an ORF, with its function uncertain. The ends were cut back, 8 bases at V and 5 bases at J, with 19 bases in the middle. CDR3 length equals 14 residues. CDR3 DNA sequence: TGTGCCAGCAGATACTGGACGGGCCTCGAGACCCAGTACTTC. Residues: CASRYWTGLETQYF.

The chain recombines TRBV9 with TRBJ1-5, with D tentatively TRBD1 (6 bases). The V and J ends lost 3 bases and 1 base respectively, with 11 bases between them. This CDR3 comprises 15 residues. The germline CDR1 and CDR2 sequences are SGDLS and YYNGEE. CDR3 sequence (DNA): TGTGCCAGCAGCGACGGGACATCGAGCAATCAGCCCCAGCATTTT. Translating gives CASSDGTSSNQPQHF.

The chain has TRBV29-1 and TRBJ2-5, with TRBD2 matching 8 bases. There are 13 residues in the CDR3. V dropped 5 bases and J dropped 5; count of bases not matched to a gene: 7. Germline-derived CDR1 and CDR2 are SQVTM and ANQGSEA. CDR3 residues: CSVPFRGGETQYF. CDR3 coding DNA: TGCAGCGTTCCTTTTCGGGGGGGGGAGACCCAGTACTTC.

CDR3 DNA sequence: TGTGCCAGCAGCTTAGGGACTAGCGGGAGGACTACGCAGTATTTT. Amino acid sequence: CASSLGTSGRTTQYF. The chain has TRBV7-9 and TRBJ2-3; TRBD2 matches 14 bases. The CDR3 length is 15 residues. Germline trimming cut 1 base from V and 8 bases from J; bases unmatched to any gene: 2. Looked up from germline, CDR1 is SEHNR and CDR2 is FQNEAQ (reference sequence).

The V gene is TRBV7-9, the J gene TRBJ2-5; D not resolved. Germline assignment: CDR1 SEHNR and CDR2 FQNEAQ (reference sequence). V lost 1 base to trimming and J lost 5 bases, with 14 bases between them. CDR3 length equals 15 residues. The CDR3 spells CASSLVIPPGETQYF. In DNA form, the CDR3 reads TGTGCCAGCAGCTTAGTCATCCCGCCCGGCGAGACCCAGTACTTC.

The chain combines TRBV9 with TRBJ2-7; a possible D gene is TRBD1 (6 bases). CDR1 is SGDLS, CDR2 YYNGEE, per germline. V dropped 4 bases and J dropped 0 bases, with 14 bases sitting between them. CDR3 length: 15 amino acids. The DNA for the CDR3 is TGTGCCAGCAGCTTGGGGGCCGGGAACTCCTACGAGCAGTACTTC. It codes for CASSLGAGNSYEQYF.

The chain combines TRBV6-6 with TRBJ2-5; the match to TRBD2 covers 11 bases. Germline assignment: CDR1 MNHNY and CDR2 SVGAGI (reference sequence). Trimming at V came to 6 bases and at J to 13 bases, leaving 19 bases not matched to a gene. CDR3 length equals 16 residues. CDR3 sequence: CASSPGPGTSGEPPYF. In DNA form, the CDR3 reads TGTGCCAGCAGCCCCGGACCCGGGACTAGCGGAGAGCCCCCGTACTTC.

This clonotype was picked up a small number of times. This chain connects TRBV6-5 to TRBJ1-1; a weak D match, TRBD1 (6 bases). Germline CDR1 MNHEY, CDR2 SVGAGI. Trimming cost V 6 bases and J 11 bases, with 22 bases left between them. The CDR3 is made up of 14 amino acids. CDR3 in DNA: TGTGCCAGCAGCCCCTTTACAGGGCCCGGGGGGGCTTTCTTT. Its translation: CASSPFTGPGGAFF.

The chain couples TRBV21-1 to TRBJ2-1; the table's D call of TRBD1 was not tested on the DNA. TRBV21-1 is a documented pseudogene. This CDR3 has 17 residues. The CDR3 spells CASSKEVRGASYKEQFF. CDR3 in DNA: TGTGCCAGCAGCAAAGAGGTGCGCGGGGCTTCCTACAAAGAGCAGTTCTTC.

The chain couples TRBV11-2 to TRBJ2-1; 12 nucleotides agree with TRBD2. Trimming at V came to 0 bases and at J to 1 base, leaving 7 bases not matched to a gene. CDR1 SGHAT and CDR2 FQNNGV come from the germline V gene. The CDR3 totals 19 residues. CDR3 residues: CASSLEWGLAGVSYNEQFF. The CDR3 coding sequence is TGTGCCAGCAGCTTAGAGTGGGGACTAGCGGGCGTTTCCTACAATGAGCAGTTCTTC.

This clonotype was observed many times. This sequence joins TRBV28 and TRBJ2-7; TRBD2 is a possible D gene (6 bases). The V end lost 2 bases, the J end lost 1 base, and 12 bases lay between the germline ends. CDR1 is MDHEN, CDR2 SYDVKM, per germline. The CDR3 is made up of 15 amino acids. CDR3 in DNA: TGTGCCAGCAGTTTAGGGGGGACTGCGTCCTACGAGCAGTACTTC. Its translation is CASSLGGTASYEQYF. Full variable domain (remainder filled in from reference TRBV28 and TRBJ2-7): DVKVTQSSRYLVKRTGEKVFLECVQDMDHENMFWYRQDPGLGLRLIYFSYDVKMKEKGDIPEGYSVSREKKERFSLILESASTNQTSMYLCASSLGGTASYEQYFGPGTRLTVT.

This clonotype was seen more than once but under ten times. The J gene is TRBJ2-7, the V gene TRBV7-9, with a possible D match to TRBD2 (5 bases). Trimming removed 8 bases from V and 9 bases from J, with 20 bases in between. This CDR3 has 13 residues. Per the germline V gene, CDR1 is SEHNR and CDR2 is FQNEAQ (reference sequence). DNA of the CDR3: TGTGCCAGCTCCGGGGAGAGGGCCTTAGTGCAGTACTTC. It codes for CASSGERALVQYF.